These T cell receptor beta chains were read from a single sample in a study of early T cells in non-severe SARS-CoV-2 infection. TCRdb fed the 5' RACE reads into MiXCR, producing one record per CDR3 protein. The table has some 46,000 distinct CDR3 sequences, about a tenth seen once. The sample was whole blood. The receptors derive from an adult who was a healthcare worker with PCR-confirmed SARS-CoV-2 infection or an uninfected control (not recorded which). CDR3s leave out the opening cysteine and the closing phenylalanine or tryptophan. Clone size, where shown, is once, few, many, or a class for clones that have expanded.

clone size,V gene,J gene,CDR3 protein
few,TRBV28,TRBJ2-6,ASSTQGALVKRDGANVLT
many,TRBV15,TRBJ2-1,ATSRERPGYYNEQF
many,TRBV6-5,TRBJ2-1,ASSRPGTASSYNEQF
many,TRBV10-3,TRBJ2-7,ATQDSLGINYEQY
few,TRBV2,TRBJ1-2,ASLPRTADYGYT
few,TRBV6-1,TRBJ2-5,ASSESTAWAQY
many,TRBV9,TRBJ2-1,ASSAHPRTNYNEQF
-,TRBV6-5,TRBJ2-1,ASSPGTGKNEQF
few,TRBV28,TRBJ2-3,ASSLDSGRARDTQY
-,TRBV7-2,TRBJ2-1,ASSLLSGRPTDEQF
-,TRBV12-3/TRBV12-4,TRBJ1-5,ASSPDGFSNQPQH